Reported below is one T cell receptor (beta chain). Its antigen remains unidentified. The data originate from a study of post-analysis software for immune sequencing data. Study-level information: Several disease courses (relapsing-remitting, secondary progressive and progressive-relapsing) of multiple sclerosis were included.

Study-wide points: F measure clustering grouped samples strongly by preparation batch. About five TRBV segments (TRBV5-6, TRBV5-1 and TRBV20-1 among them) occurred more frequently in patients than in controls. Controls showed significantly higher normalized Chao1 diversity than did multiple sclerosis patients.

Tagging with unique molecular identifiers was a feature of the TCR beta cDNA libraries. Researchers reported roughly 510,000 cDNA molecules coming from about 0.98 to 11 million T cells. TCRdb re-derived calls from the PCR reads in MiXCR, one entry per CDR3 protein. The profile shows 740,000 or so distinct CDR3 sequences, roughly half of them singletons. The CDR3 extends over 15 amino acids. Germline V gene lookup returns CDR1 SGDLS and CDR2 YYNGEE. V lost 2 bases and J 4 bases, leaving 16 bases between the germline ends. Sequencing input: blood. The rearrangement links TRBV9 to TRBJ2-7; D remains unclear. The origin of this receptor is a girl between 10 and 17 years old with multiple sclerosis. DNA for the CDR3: TGTGCCAGCAGCGTCGGCGCTCCGGTAGGATACGAGCAGTACTTC. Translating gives CASSVGAPVGYEQYF.